This T cell receptor (beta chain) stems from a study of T-cell reconstitution after alpha-beta-depleted transplantation in children. Losses at the gene ends were 0 bases for V and 3 bases for J; bases not matched to a gene: 4. CDR3 length: 16 amino acids. CDR1 SGHRS and CDR2 YFSETQ come from the germline V gene. This clonotype has just one count. Unique molecular identifiers featured in how the TCRbeta library was prepared. From the PCR reads, TCRdb called clonotypes with MiXCR, one entry per CDR3 protein. This table has more than 250,000 distinct CDR3 sequences, more than 9% appearing once. The rearrangement links TRBV5-1 to TRBJ2-1; 9 bases are shared with TRBD2. The sequenced sample was PBMCs from the stem cell graft donor, obtained from the stem cell graft. The receptor was derived from a human donor who donated a stem cell graft to a child with SCID. For the CDR3, the DNA is TGCGCCAGCAGCTTGGTTCCTAGCGGGGTCTACAATGAGCAGTTCTTC. Its protein product is CASSLVPSGVYNEQFF.